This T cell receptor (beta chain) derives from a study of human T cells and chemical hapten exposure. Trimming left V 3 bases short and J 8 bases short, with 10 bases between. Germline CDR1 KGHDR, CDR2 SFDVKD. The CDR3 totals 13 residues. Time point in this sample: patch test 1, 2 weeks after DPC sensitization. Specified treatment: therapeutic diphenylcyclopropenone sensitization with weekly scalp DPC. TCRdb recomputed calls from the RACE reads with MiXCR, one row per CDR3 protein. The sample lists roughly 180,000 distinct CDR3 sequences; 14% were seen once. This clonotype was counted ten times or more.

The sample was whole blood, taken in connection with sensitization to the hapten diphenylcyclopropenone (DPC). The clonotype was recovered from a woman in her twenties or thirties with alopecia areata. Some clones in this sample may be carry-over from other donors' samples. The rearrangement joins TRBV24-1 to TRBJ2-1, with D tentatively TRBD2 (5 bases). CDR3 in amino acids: CATSDRGSDEQFF. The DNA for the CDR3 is TGTGCCACCAGTGATCGGGGTAGCGATGAGCAGTTCTTC.